The T cell receptor beta chain under discussion was sequenced for a study of shared clonotypes between healthy human individuals (TCRdb year 2020). Describing the broader study: The cohort included a few men and two women between 18 and 49 years of age. Between about 0.85 and 9.5 billion PBMCs per donor were obtained by leukapheresis. Per donor, three plates each were used for CD4 naive and CD4 memory, two for CD8 naive, and one for CD8 memory. The study deeply sequenced blood TCR repertoires of about 5 healthy adults to estimate repertoire size and the extent of clonotype sharing between individuals. Libraries were prepared and TCR repertoires were sequenced by different laboratories using diverse techniques, in order to increase sequencing depth and limit assay-specific biases. Points the paper makes about the study in general: About 5% of naive CD4, around 3.5% of naive CD8, 2.3% of memory CD4, and more than 0.35% of memory CD8 clonotypes were shared across several donors. Compared with non-shared clonotypes, clonotypes shared by all four sorted-subset donors had higher generation probabilities. Even with the large sequencing depth, rarefaction of the sorted-subset datasets indicated that sequencing was incomplete. Sampling was restricted to blood, and TCR repertoires in tissue are likely to differ from TCR repertoires in blood. Naive subsets generally had larger estimated clonotype richness than memory subsets did. The genetic and exposure-history diversity represented was limited by the small number of donors. Pairwise subsampling indicated that sequencing depth was expected to affect the degree of clonotype sharing among donors.

For CDR1 and CDR2, the germline V gene (reference sequence) lists MNHEY and SMNVEV. The CDR3 starts with the cysteine, ends with the phenylalanine, and has 14 residues. Left in the record is the CDR3 DNA by itself, 42 bases read in frame from the first base. The trim is 3 bases for V and 6 bases for J, with a gap of 12 bases between the germline ends. Concerning this clone: Its antigen is still unknown. No base-level quality is on record; no much larger clone is a single base apart.

CD8 naive samples consisted of CD45RO-negative cells that were positively selected for CCR7, yielding a CD45RA+CCR7+ population without TemRA cells. The donors were healthy, HIV-negative adults who had no recently reported acute infections or vaccinations. Every donor was a Caucasian adult residing in Nashville, Tennessee, USA. Blood was obtained by leukapheresis, after which PBMCs were separated by Ficoll-Histopaque density gradient centrifugation and cryopreserved in liquid nitrogen vapor phase. Analytical flow cytometry was used to check the purity and quantity of each magnetically sorted T cell population. Each sorted fraction had its genomic DNA isolated and then quantified by UV absorbance on a Nanodrop 2000c. Using the deep immunoSEQ assay, multiplex PCR amplified TCR CDR3 regions from genomic DNA. Genomic DNA extracted from each cell subset was distributed evenly over all wells of several immunoSEQ 96-well plates, and each plate served as one replicate. For sorted subsets, approximately 190 ng of genomic DNA, equivalent to some 33,000 T cell genomes, went into each replicate PCR. Purified libraries were measured with a Qubit 3.0 fluorometer, size-checked on a Bioanalyzer 2100, and measured again with the KAPA Library Quantification kit. Every immunoSEQ 96-well plate was sequenced on a dedicated single-read 150-cycle Illumina NextSeq 550 flow cell. The study's processing was this. Because only junctional sequences without quality scores were contained in the immunoSEQ output, filtering matching that applied to full-length reads could not be performed. To assign V/J genes and CDR3, sequences were annotated using PyIR, a Python wrapper for IgBLAST v1.9, with IMGT germline references. Reads were removed for weak V/J assignments (E-value above 1e-6), missing CDR3, stop codons, out-of-frame junctions, or ambiguous translated residues. A V3J clonotype was defined by an identical inferred V gene, J gene, and CDR3 amino acid sequence. Percentage overlap between repertoires was calculated by dividing the number of shared unique clonotypes by the size of the smaller repertoire. Repertoire richness was assessed with RTK rarefaction, the Chao1 estimator, and Recon v2.1 estimates of unobserved clonotypes. Generation probabilities for all TCRbeta clonotypes obtained by the gDNA method from several donors were computed using OLGA. TCRdb mirrors the immuneACCESS table, restricted to in-frame sequences. Some clones are absent from its copies; in checked studies, under half trace to an unresolved V gene, and the reason for the others is unknown. The V and J calls and clone size are taken from that table; D and trimming were inferred from the DNA. The sample table records fewer than 1 million clones; 90% to 97% of these occur just once. The ten largest account for about 0.25% of the sample.

Recombination linked TRBV27 to TRBJ2-1; 6 matching bases give a weak D call of TRBD1. Sequencing input: naive CD8+ T cells sorted from blood. This sample's cell subset or site label indicates: CD45RA+CCR7+. This TCR was sampled from a man aged 25 to 40 in good health. The CDR3 region reads CASSFQGWINEQFF. The DNA sequence is as follows: TGTGCCAGCAGTTTCCAGGGGTGGATCAATGAGCAGTTCTTC.